This T cell receptor beta chain was captured in a study of naive and memory T cell subsets. With regard to this clonotype: Antigen: not known.

Both TRBC1 and TRBC2 were covered by a beta constant-region primer of two equimolar oligonucleotides. The ligated cDNA underwent four PCR rounds using SP2 and nested alpha and beta constant-region primers. Ligation attached a single-stranded oligonucleotide with a 12-nucleotide UMI and the SP2 primer to the cDNA 3' end. One entry per CDR3 protein, called by TCRdb with MiXCR from the UMI-ligation and nested PCR reads. The table records 100,000 to 150,000 distinct CDR3 sequences, approximately 37% of them present only once. Study outcomes and limitations: Each distinct alpha or beta sequence counts as one clonotype.

Germline loops: CDR1 SEHNR, CDR2 FQNEAQ (reference sequence). The CDR3 has 22 amino acids. The V and J ends lost 5 bases and 0 bases, in that order; junction bases with no gene match: 20. The material sequenced was central memory CD4+ T cells from blood. The chain couples TRBV7-9 to TRBJ2-2, with 11 bases identical to TRBD2. This receptor was identified in a human donor in good health. CDR3 amino acids: CASSPPLGTSGSLNANTGELFF. The CDR3 DNA is TGTGCCAGCAGCCCCCCGCTGGGGACTAGCGGTTCCTTGAACGCGAACACCGGGGAGCTGTTTTTT.